The text below deals with one T cell receptor (beta chain). This clone was observed once. It has no known antigen specificity. Per-base quality was not reported, and no clone a single base away is much larger than it. The collaborating institutions used their own protocols to collect whole blood in K2EDTA tubes. For TCRbeta analysis, collaborator samples were shipped as frozen whole blood, as isolated PBMCs, or as DNA extracted from either sample type. The sample is drawn from a study of blood T cell repertoires in COVID-19 (dated by TCRdb to 2018 to 2021). General notes on the study: The collaborator samples originated in the United States, Italy and Spain and spanned the acute and convalescent phases of COVID-19. HLA class I and class II types, where available, came from metadata supplied by the sample provider rather than from assay-based typing. The prospective study material was composed of cDNA or gDNA derived from T cells, B-cell-depleted T cells, or PBMCs. The sample metadata nearly always contained a de-identified subject ID, COVID-19 status, age in years and sex. Samples came from the ongoing ImmuneRACE study (first 160 participants) plus 1,254 subjects from 6 global collaborators. The repertoires were released in a freely available public database intended as a resource for research on the immune response to SARS-CoV-2. Deeply sampled blood TCRbeta repertoires from subjects exposed to, actively infected with, or recovered from COVID-19 were included in the dataset. The research as a whole found: The quantity of clinical and demographic metadata differed by source and by participant and was supplied without curation.

Based on the germline V gene, the CDR1 and CDR2 sequences are SGDLS and YYNGEE. Including cysteine and phenylalanine, the CDR3 has 15 amino acids. CDR3 DNA is the only sequence kept; it has 45 bases, read in frame from the first base. V is clipped by 4 bases and J by 4 bases, and the sequence between their germline boundaries is 12 bases long. TCRbeta CDR3 regions were amplified from genomic DNA using the immunoSEQ Assay, a bias-controlled multiplex PCR. As for the original processing: The number of nucleated cells in each sample was estimated by amplification of reference gene primers within the assay. Sequence reads were collapsed and filtered to measure the absolute abundance of every unique TCRbeta CDR3 rearrangement. Productive Simpson clonality was computed per sample as the square root of Simpson's diversity index over productive rearrangements. TCRdb mirrors the immuneACCESS table, restricted to in-frame sequences. Some clones are absent from its copies; in checked studies, under half trace to an unresolved V gene, and the reason for the others is unknown. V, J and clone size are taken as reported in that table, and D and trimming were inferred from the DNA itself. The table for this sample lists under 400,000 clones; almost 90% of them were counted only once. The ten top clones hold around 7% of the sample.

The sample taken for sequencing was peripheral blood. The chain links TRBV9 with TRBJ1-6; TRBD1 is possibly the D segment (6 matching bases). The clonotype was recovered from a man between 18 and 35 years old with active or convalescent COVID-19. The nucleotides read TGTGCCAGCAGCAATAGGGGGTCGTATAATTCACCCCTCCACTTT. It is translated as CASSNRGSYNSPLHF.